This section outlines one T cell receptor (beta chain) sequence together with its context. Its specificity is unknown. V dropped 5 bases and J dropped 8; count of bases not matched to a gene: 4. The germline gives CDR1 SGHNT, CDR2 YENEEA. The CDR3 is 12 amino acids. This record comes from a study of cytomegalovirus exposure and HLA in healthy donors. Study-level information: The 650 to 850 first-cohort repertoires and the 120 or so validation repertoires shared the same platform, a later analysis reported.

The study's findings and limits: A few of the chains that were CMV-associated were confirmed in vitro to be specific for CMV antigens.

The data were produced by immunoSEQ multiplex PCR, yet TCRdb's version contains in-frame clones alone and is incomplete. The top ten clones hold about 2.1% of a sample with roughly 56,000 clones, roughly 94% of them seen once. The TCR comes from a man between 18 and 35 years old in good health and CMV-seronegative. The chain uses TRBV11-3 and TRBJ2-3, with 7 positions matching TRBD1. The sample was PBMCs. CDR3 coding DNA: TGTGCCAGCAGCCGGGACAGCGGTACGCAGTATTTT. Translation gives CASSRDSGTQYF.